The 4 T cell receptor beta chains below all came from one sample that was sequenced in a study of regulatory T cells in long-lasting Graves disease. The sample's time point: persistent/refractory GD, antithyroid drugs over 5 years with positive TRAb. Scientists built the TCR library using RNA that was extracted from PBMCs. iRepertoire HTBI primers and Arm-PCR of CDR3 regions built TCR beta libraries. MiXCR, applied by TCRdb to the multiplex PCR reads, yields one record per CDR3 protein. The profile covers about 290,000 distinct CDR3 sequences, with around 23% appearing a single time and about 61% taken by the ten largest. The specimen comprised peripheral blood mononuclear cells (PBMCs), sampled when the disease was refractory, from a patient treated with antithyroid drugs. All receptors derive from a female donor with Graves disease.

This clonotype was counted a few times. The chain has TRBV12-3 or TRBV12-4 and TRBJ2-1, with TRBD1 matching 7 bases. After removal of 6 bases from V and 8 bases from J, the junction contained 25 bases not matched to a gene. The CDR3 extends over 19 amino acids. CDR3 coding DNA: TGTGCCAGCAGCACTCCAAATCCGAAAACAGGGGCTTCCCACGATGAGCAGTTCTTC. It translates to CASSTPNPKTGASHDEQFF.

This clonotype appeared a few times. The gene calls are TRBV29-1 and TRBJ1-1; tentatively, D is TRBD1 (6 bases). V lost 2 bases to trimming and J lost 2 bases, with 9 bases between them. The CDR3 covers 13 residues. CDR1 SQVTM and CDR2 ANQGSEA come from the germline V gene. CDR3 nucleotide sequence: TGCAGCGTTGAAAGGGGGGCAAACACTGAAGCTTTCTTT. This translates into CSVERGANTEAFF.

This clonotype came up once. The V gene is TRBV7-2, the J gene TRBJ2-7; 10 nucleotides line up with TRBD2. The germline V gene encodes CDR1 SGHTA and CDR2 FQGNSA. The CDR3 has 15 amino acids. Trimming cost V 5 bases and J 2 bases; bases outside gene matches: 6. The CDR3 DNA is TGTGCCAGCAGCCTTACTAGCGGGACCACCTACGAGCAGTACTTC. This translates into CASSLTSGTTYEQYF. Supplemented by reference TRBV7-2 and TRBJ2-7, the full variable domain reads GAGVSQSPSNKVTEKGKDVELRCDPISGHTALYWYRQSLGQGLEFLIYFQGNSAPDKSGLPSDRFSAERTGGSVSTLTIQRTQQEDSAVYLCASSLTSGTTYEQYFGPGTRLTVT.

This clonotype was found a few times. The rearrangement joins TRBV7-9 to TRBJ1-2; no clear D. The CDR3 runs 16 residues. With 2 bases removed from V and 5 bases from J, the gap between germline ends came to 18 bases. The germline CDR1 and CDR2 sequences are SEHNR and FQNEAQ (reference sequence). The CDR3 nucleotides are TGTGCCAGCAGCTTACCCCAGGCAGAGGTTCCTTATGGCTACACCTTC. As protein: CASSLPQAEVPYGYTF.